This T cell receptor beta chain was captured in a study of cytomegalovirus exposure and HLA in healthy donors. Looking at the study overall: HLA-typed donors contributed some 77 million unique TCRs, which were held in an early data release. There were fewer than 500 genotyped donors. Of these, roughly 80% fell in the genetic ancestry cluster associated with self-reported Caucasian donors. Study findings and constraints: An analysis was carried out at a later point. It showed that HLA-associated TCR beta chains were more clonally expanded than equally common non-associated chains.

About this clone: What it binds is not known.

Unrecorded immune exposures were likely, despite nominal health at sampling. V shed 1 base and J 6 bases; nucleotides not matched to a gene: 13. Per germline, CDR1 SGHVS and CDR2 FQNEAQ. The CDR3 spans 18 residues. With 60 Vbeta and 13 Jbeta primers, the PCR was carried out. Assay used: immunoSEQ multiplex PCR; TCRdb lists only in-frame clones, some missing. The profile shows about 140,000 clones, roughly 80% of them singletons. Source material: PBMCs. This chain connects TRBV7-8 to TRBJ1-5; 9 bases align to TRBD1. The sequence derives from a woman aged 40 to 50 in good health and CMV-seronegative. The CDR3 protein is CASSLGPRDRVRSQPQHF. The DNA for the CDR3 is TGTGCCAGCAGCTTAGGACCCCGGGACAGGGTAAGGAGTCAGCCCCAGCATTTT.